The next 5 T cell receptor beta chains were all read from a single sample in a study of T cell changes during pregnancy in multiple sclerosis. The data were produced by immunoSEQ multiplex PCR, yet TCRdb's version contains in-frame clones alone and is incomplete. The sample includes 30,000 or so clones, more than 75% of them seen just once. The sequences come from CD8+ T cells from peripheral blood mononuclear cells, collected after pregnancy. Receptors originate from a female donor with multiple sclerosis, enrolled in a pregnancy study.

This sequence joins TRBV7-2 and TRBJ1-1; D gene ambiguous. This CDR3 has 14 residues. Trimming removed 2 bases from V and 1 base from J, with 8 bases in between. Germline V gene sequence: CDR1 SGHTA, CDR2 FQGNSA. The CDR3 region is CASSLRPGNTEAFF. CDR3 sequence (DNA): TGTGCCAGCAGCTTACGGCCAGGGAACACTGAAGCTTTCTTT.

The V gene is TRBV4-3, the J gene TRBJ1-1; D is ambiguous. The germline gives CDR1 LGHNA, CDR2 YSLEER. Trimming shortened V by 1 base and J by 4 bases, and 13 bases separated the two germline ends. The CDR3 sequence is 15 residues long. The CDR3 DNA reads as TGCGCCAGCAGCCAAGTCGCGCTGGGGAGCACTGAAGCTTTCTTT. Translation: CASSQVALGSTEAFF.

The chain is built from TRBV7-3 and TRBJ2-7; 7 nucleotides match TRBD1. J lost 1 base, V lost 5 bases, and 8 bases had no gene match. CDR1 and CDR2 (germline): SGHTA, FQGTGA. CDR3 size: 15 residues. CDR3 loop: CASSLVGQSSYEQYF. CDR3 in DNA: TGTGCCAGCAGCCTCGTGGGACAGTCTTCCTACGAGCAGTACTTC.

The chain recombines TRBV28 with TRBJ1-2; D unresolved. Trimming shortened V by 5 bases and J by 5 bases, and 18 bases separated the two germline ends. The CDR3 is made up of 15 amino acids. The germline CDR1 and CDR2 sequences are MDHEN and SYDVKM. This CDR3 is CASSLAPPAPYGYTF. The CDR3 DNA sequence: TGTGCCAGCAGTCTAGCTCCGCCAGCCCCGTATGGCTACACCTTC.

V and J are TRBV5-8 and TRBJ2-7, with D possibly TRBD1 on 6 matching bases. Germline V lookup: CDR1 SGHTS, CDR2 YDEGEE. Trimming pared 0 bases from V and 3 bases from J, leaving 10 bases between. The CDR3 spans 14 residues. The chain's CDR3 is CASSLVDRHYEQYF. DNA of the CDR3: TGTGCCAGCAGCTTGGTGGACAGACACTACGAGCAGTACTTC.